A single sample gave rise to the 18 T cell receptor beta chains below, sequenced in a study of graft-versus-host responses after intestinal transplantation. These TCRs are of unknown antigen specificity. TCRdb's table, derived via immunoSEQ multiplex PCR, lists solely in-frame clones and lacks some. The table lists approximately 75,000 clones, about 90% of them singletons, with about 4.2% in the top ten. Here the sequenced sample was unstimulated CD8+ T cells sorted from spleen or lymph node cells, taken before transplant. Every receptor here comes from a human donor who was the organ donor for an intestinal transplant.

The count of this clone is one. V gene TRBV6-1 combines with J gene TRBJ1-3; 9 bases are shared with TRBD1. J gave up 3 bases and V 2 bases, and 14 bases lay outside the gene matches. This CDR3 region has 19 residues. Germline V lookup: CDR1 MNHNS, CDR2 SASEGT. In DNA form, the CDR3 reads TGTGCCAGCAGTGAATCCGGGCGGGACAGGGCTCAACGTGGAAACACCATATATTTT. It encodes CASSESGRDRAQRGNTIYF.

The rearrangement links TRBV5-4 to TRBJ2-7; 9 bases fit TRBD2. The CDR3 is 12 amino acids. Germline CDR1 reads SGHNT; CDR2 reads YYREEE (reference sequence). V trimming: 2 bases; J trimming: 12 bases; junction bases outside the gene matches: 6. CDR3 sequence (DNA): TGTGCCAGCAGCTTCTTAGCGGGAGAATGGTACGTC. Its translation: CASSFLAGEWYV.

The chain joins TRBV19 to TRBJ2-5; D may be TRBD2 (5 bases). The CDR3 has 15 residues. The germline V and J ends were trimmed by 7 bases and 0 bases, with 15 bases remaining between them. Germline values: CDR1 LNHDA, CDR2 SQIVND (reference sequence). CDR3 in amino acids: CASKNTGINQETQYF. DNA for the CDR3: TGTGCCAGTAAGAACACCGGGATCAACCAAGAGACCCAGTACTTC.

The chain links TRBV13 to TRBJ1-1, with TRBD1 matching 8 bases. From germline, CDR1 is PRHDT and CDR2 FYEKMQ (reference sequence). V trimming: 7 bases; J trimming: 3 bases; junction bases outside the gene matches: 7. CDR3 length: 14 residues. In DNA form, the CDR3 reads TGTGCCAGCATCAATACAGGGGGGGACACTGAAGCTTTCTTT. Encoded protein: CASINTGGDTEAFF.

As DNA, the CDR3 is TGTGCCAGCAGCTTGGACACAGACGACTATGGCTACACCTTC. This encodes CASSLDTDDYGYTF. V is TRBV5-4 and J is TRBJ1-2, with unresolved D. The CDR3 spans 14 residues. Germline CDR1 SGHNT, CDR2 YYREEE (reference sequence). V gave up 0 bases and J gave up 3 bases, with 9 bases separating them.

V and J are TRBV2 and TRBJ1-5; TRBD1 is a possible D gene (6 bases). CDR3 length equals 15 residues. The ends were cut back, 2 bases at V and 3 bases at J, with 11 bases in the middle. The germline CDR1 and CDR2 sequences are SNHLY and FYNNEI. In DNA form, the CDR3 reads TGTGCCAGCAGTGAACCTAGGGGGATCAATCAGCCCCAGCATTTT. Its translation is CASSEPRGINQPQHF.

The chain employs TRBV6-5 and TRBJ2-2; the match to TRBD2 covers 8 bases. V lost 0 bases and J lost 7; bases outside the gene matches: 7. Germline-derived CDR1 and CDR2 are MNHEY and SVGAGI. The CDR3 runs 16 residues. CDR3 protein: CASSYSTAGGIGELFF. The CDR3 DNA reads as TGTGCCAGCAGTTACTCGACGGCGGGGGGCATCGGGGAGCTGTTTTTT.

This clone was recorded only once. The rearrangement joins TRBV6-1 to TRBJ2-7, with D possibly TRBD2 on 5 matching bases. V shed 2 bases and J shed 6 bases, with 11 bases lying between them. The CDR3 loop spans 13 amino acids. Germline V gene data show CDR1 as MNHNS and CDR2 as SASEGT. CDR3 sequence (DNA): TGTGCCAGCAGTGAAAGCGAGGGTGGCGAGCAGTACGTC. Protein sequence: CASSESEGGEQYV.

J is TRBJ2-4 and V is TRBV10-1; tentative D call: TRBD1 (6 bases). The CDR3 spans 19 residues. Germline V lookup: CDR1 WNHNN, CDR2 SYGVQD (reference sequence). V was clipped by 2 bases and J by 0 bases, with 20 bases between them. The CDR3 region has the DNA TGCGCCAGCAGTGAGGAACTCCCCACAGGGATGCTAGCCAAAAACATTCAGTACTTC. This codes for CASSEELPTGMLAKNIQYF.

V gene TRBV7-6 combines with J gene TRBJ2-2, with 7 bases lining up with TRBD1. This CDR3 has 20 amino acids. J lost 6 bases, V lost 5 bases, and 24 bases had no gene match. Germline V gene sequence: CDR1 SGHVS, CDR2 FNYEAQ. CDR3 amino acids: CASSLTLPDRAPRLSGELFF. For the CDR3, the DNA is TGTGCCAGCAGCCTCACCTTACCCGACAGGGCACCTAGGTTGTCCGGGGAGCTGTTTTTT. Full variable domain (missing parts from reference TRBV7-6 and TRBJ2-2): GAGVSQSPRYKVTKRGQDVALRCDPISGHVSLYWYRQALGQGPEFLTYFNYEAQQDKSGLPNDRFSAERPEGSISTLTIQRTEQRDSAMYRCASSLTLPDRAPRLSGELFFGEGSRLTVL.

This sequence joins TRBV7-9 and TRBJ2-5, with TRBD1 as a possible D gene (5 bases). The V gene lost 4 bases and the J gene lost 4 bases, with 7 bases spanning the gap. Germline V gene data show CDR1 as SEHNR and CDR2 as FQNEAQ (reference sequence). The CDR3 is 12 amino acids. CDR3 amino acids: CASSSGLETQYF. The CDR3 coding sequence is TGTGCCAGCAGCTCAGGGCTAGAGACCCAGTACTTC.

This chain connects TRBV7-2 to TRBJ2-1; 10 bases are a match to TRBD2. The ends lost 4 bases at V and 4 bases at J; junction bases unmatched: 10. The CDR3 sequence is 17 residues long. Looked up from germline, CDR1 is SGHTA and CDR2 is FQGNSA. As DNA, the CDR3 is TGTGCCAGCAGCTCCCCTCCAGCGGGGGGGCCATACAATGAGCAGTTCTTC. Protein sequence: CASSSPPAGGPYNEQFF.

The chain joins TRBV2 to TRBJ2-5; tentatively, D is TRBD2 (6 bases). This CDR3 comprises 14 residues. From germline, CDR1 is SNHLY and CDR2 FYNNEI. V shed 1 base and J shed 1 base, with 7 bases lying between them. Here the CDR3 DNA reads TGTGCCAGCAGTGAAGTAGCGGCCCAAGAGACCCAGTACTTC. Translated: CASSEVAAQETQYF.

CDR3 protein: CASSLISGVHTGELFF. For the CDR3, the DNA is TGTGCCAGCAGTTTAATTTCCGGGGTACACACCGGGGAGCTGTTTTTT. The chain combines TRBV27 with TRBJ2-2, with TRBD2 as a possible D gene (5 bases). The V and J ends lost 2 bases and 3 bases respectively, with 13 bases between them. The CDR3 is made up of 16 amino acids. CDR1 and CDR2 (germline): MNHEY, SMNVEV (reference sequence).

This chain uses TRBV4-3 with TRBJ1-1; possibly TRBD1 for D (6 bases). Trimming removed 0 bases from V and 4 bases from J, with 18 bases in between. Germline assignment: CDR1 LGHNA and CDR2 YSLEER. The CDR3 runs 17 residues. In nucleotides, the CDR3 is TGCGCCAGCAGCCAAGATAGCCTTGGAACAGGGTTCACTGAAGCTTTCTTT. Translating gives CASSQDSLGTGFTEAFF.

This clone was counted once. V usage is TRBV5-6 and J usage is TRBJ1-1; the match to TRBD1 covers 12 bases. Trimming removed 0 bases from V and 8 bases from J; junction bases left unmatched: 5. Germline loops: CDR1 SGHDT, CDR2 YYEEEE. The CDR3 totals 15 residues. CDR3 sequence reads: CASSLAGTGGREAFF. The CDR3 region has the DNA TGTGCCAGCAGCTTGGCCGGGACAGGGGGCCGGGAAGCTTTCTTT. The full variable domain, with the rest looked up from reference TRBV5-6 and TRBJ1-1, is DAGVTQSPTHLIKTRGQQVTLRCSPKSGHDTVSWYQQALGQGPQFIFQYYEEEERQRGNFPDRFSGHQFPNYSSELNVNALLLGDSALYLCASSLAGTGGREAFFGQGTRLTVV.

This clone was detected only a few times. J is TRBJ1-1 and V is TRBV4-1; tentatively, D is TRBD1 (6 bases). V lost 0 bases and J 2 bases, leaving 10 bases between the germline ends. Germline V gives CDR1 MGHRA, CDR2 YSYEKL. This CDR3 is built from 15 residues. The CDR3 DNA reads TGCGCCAGCAGCCAAGAATTGGGACATAACACTGAAGCTTTCTTT. Translation gives CASSQELGHNTEAFF.

The V gene is TRBV11-2, the J gene TRBJ2-1, with 9 bases lining up with TRBD1. V trimming: 5 bases; J trimming: 6 bases; junction bases outside the gene matches: 11. The CDR3 consists of 16 residues. Germline assignment: CDR1 SGHAT and CDR2 FQNNGV. CDR3 nucleotides: TGTGCCAGCAGCCGAGCAAGGGACAGGGTGCGCAATGAGCAGTTCTTC. Amino acid sequence: CASSRARDRVRNEQFF.